This T cell receptor (beta chain) comes out of a study of T cells after yellow fever vaccination (dated by TCRdb to the late 2010s). Describing the broader study: The SMART-Seq v4 Ultra Low Input RNA kit was used to prepare libraries from fractions with low cell numbers. To track T-cell clones before and after primary and booster YFV17D yellow fever vaccination, bulk TCR alpha and beta repertoires were sequenced longitudinally. Two healthy male donors made up the cohort, one aged 18 to 30 years and the other aged 30 to 40 years. Bulk PBMC replicates and cell subsets were isolated from blood drawn at multiple timepoints before and after both primary and secondary immunization. What the study reported, not specific to this receptor: A small share of clonotypes occurred in both CD4 and CD8 compartments, likely arising from convergent recombination. Most clones expanded after primary vaccination were re-detected after the booster (approximately 96% of CD4 and approximately 85% of CD8), suggesting broad memory maintenance. Computational filtering was needed because FACS-sorted repertoires could contain abundant contaminating clonotypes from the bulk population. The secondary T-cell response was found to be weaker but faster than the primary response, with a peak reached on day 5 rather than on day 15. The study included only two donors, which limits how far the findings can be generalized.

Note on this clonotype: Which antigen it targets is not known. Qualities for individual bases were not recorded, and no much larger clone is one base off.

CDR1 and CDR2, per the germline V gene, are SGHTA and FQGNSA. V lost 5 bases and J lost 3 bases, and the count of bases not matched to a germline gene is 5. Including the terminal cysteine and phenylalanine, the CDR3 comprises 14 residues. The entry retains the CDR3 DNA only, 42 bases that are in frame from base 1. The sample's treatment or condition label is to be understood as: live attenuated yellow fever vaccine strain. At each blood-draw timepoint, two biological replicates of bulk PBMCs were collected. A standard Ficoll-Paque protocol was used to isolate PBMCs from peripheral blood. TriZol was used to extract RNA from bulk PBMCs, CD4 and CD8 fractions, and dextramer-positive and dextramer-negative fractions. TCR cDNA was synthesized by 5'RACE template switching, through which a universal primer site and unique molecular identifiers were introduced. Priming of cDNA synthesis was performed from both the TCR alpha and TCR beta constant segments. Libraries were amplified in two PCR steps, with sample barcodes and sequencing adapters added in the second step. Sequencing of libraries was performed on Illumina HiSeq 2500 (2x100 bp) or NovaSeq (2x150 bp). The published analysis was carried out like this. Demultiplexing of reads and collapsing into UMI consensus sequences were performed with MIGEC, and V(D)J alignment was carried out with MiXCR. Clonotypes responding to the vaccine were identified with edgeR on replicate PBMC samples, with the criteria of FDR below 0.01 and a log2 fold change above 5 up to day 15. Each bulk clonotype received a CD4 or CD8 identity based on whether the sequenced CD4 or CD8 repertoire contained that clonotype at higher abundance. TCRdb redid the processing of the public reads, applying fastp at Q25 and MiXCR, and retained in-frame beta chains. For every CDR3 protein sequence, its rows merge into one entry that carries the most common genes and DNA. None of the V and J calls come from the authors' own analysis; TCRdb made them. In this sample the table shows 550,000 to 750,000 distinct CDR3 sequences, approximately 13% of which occur a single time. Around an eighth of the sample comes from the top ten.

The TCR was taken from a man aged 30 to 45 who received the YFV17D yellow fever vaccine. The chain couples TRBV7-2 to TRBJ2-3, and 7 junction bases match TRBD2. The sample here was PBMCs, taken on the day of the yellow fever booster vaccination. The CDR3 here reads CASSTYGRTDTQYF. The bases are TGTGCCAGCAGCACTTACGGGAGGACAGATACGCAGTATTTT.